This TCR beta chain was recorded in a study of blood T cell repertoires in COVID-19. About the study: Sites in the United States, Italy and Spain provided acute and convalescent COVID-19 samples.

CDR3 length: 15 residues. Looked up from germline, CDR1 is LGHDT and CDR2 is YNNKEL (reference sequence). V gave up 1 base and J gave up 4 bases; unmatched junction bases: 5. Method: immunoSEQ multiplex PCR; TCRdb's copy keeps in-frame clones and lacks some. The sample lists about 390,000 clones, about 83% occurring once. The sample comprised PBMCs or T cells enriched from blood (not recorded which). V usage is TRBV3-1 (or the pseudogene TRBV3-2) and J usage is TRBJ1-2; 8 nucleotides agree with TRBD1. The clonotype comes from a woman aged 50 to 65 who had recovered from COVID-19. The CDR3: CASSQGRTGGYGYTF. In nucleotides, the CDR3 is TGTGCCAGCAGCCAAGGCCGTACAGGGGGCTATGGCTACACCTTC.